The present entry profiles one T cell receptor beta chain with its context. This clonotype has a handful of counts. Its target antigen remains unknown. No much larger clonotype is one base removed from it; base qualities were not supplied. The method was PCR. Sequencing relied on an Illumina HiSeq 2500. Unique molecular identifiers were incorporated into TCR beta cDNA libraries to reduce PCR and sequencing biases. Per 1 to 10 million input T cells, some 500,000 cDNA molecules were obtained, such that each molecule approximated one T cell. The patient libraries were prepared and sequenced using the same protocol as the earlier healthy control dataset. Samples belonging to the same batch were prepared together, multiplexed and sequenced on a shared HiSeq lane. Under the source paper's analysis protocol: MIGEC was used to process the raw barcoded reads, and molecular identifier groups with only a single read were discarded before consensus assembly and CDR3 extraction. VDJtools was used for post-analysis of the clonotype tables, with diversity normalized by down-sampling every dataset to the smallest sample size. To correct batch-related cross-sample contamination, repertoire overlap clustering matched CDR3 amino acid sequences but not nucleotide sequences. TCRdb reprocessing: public reads trimmed at Q25 with fastp, clones called with MiXCR, in-frame beta chains kept. CDR3 protein duplicates are merged, each entry listing the most common genes and DNA. The V and J calls, along with clone size, are taken from TCRdb and not from the paper's own processing. The table for this sample lists 750,000 to 950,000 distinct CDR3 sequences; under 70% of them were counted only once. Roughly 4.4% of the sample rests with the top ten.

The CDR3 holds 14 amino acids from the cysteine to the phenylalanine. Only the CDR3 DNA is retained, 42 bases long and in frame from the first base. Deletion took 0 bases off V and 7 bases off J, with a span of 12 bases between the germline ends. Based on the germline V gene, the CDR1 and CDR2 sequences are ENHRY and SYGVKD. The data stem from a study of post-analysis software for immune sequencing data (dated by TCRdb to between 2015 and 2016). Describing the broader study: Relapsing-remitting, secondary progressive and progressive-relapsing multiple sclerosis were recorded as disease courses, and subtype annotation was lacking for some patients. Patient repertoires were compared against about twelve previously published healthy control repertoires from donors aged about 6 to 28 years. A subset of samples was prepared in parallel using single-end sample barcoding, then pooled and co-amplified after Illumina adapter ligation. What the authors observed across the whole study: When samples were clustered directly using the F measure, samples prepared in the same batch co-clustered strongly, which prompted a batch-effect correction. Significantly lower normalized Chao1 diversity was found in multiple sclerosis patients than in controls, suggesting substantial peripheral T-cell clonal expansion. Significantly higher frequencies in patients than in controls were found for several TRBV segments, including TRBV5-6, TRBV5-1 and TRBV20-1. The multiple sclerosis patient group was slightly younger than the control group.

TCR beta repertoires were profiled from peripheral blood of 13 young patients with multiple sclerosis to demonstrate the VDJtools post-analysis software. Multiple sclerosis patients were children and adolescents aged 6 to 15 years. The sample taken for sequencing was blood. This sequence uses TRBV10-3 and TRBJ1-2, and possibly TRBD1, on 6 matching bases. The receptor was isolated from a girl aged 5 to 17 with multiple sclerosis. The nucleotide sequence is given as TGTGCCATCAGTGAGTCACAGGGAGTGGCTGGCTACACCTTC. Its protein is CAISESQGVAGYTF.